This T cell receptor beta chain was recorded in a study of blood T cell repertoires in COVID-19. For the study at large: Material from acute and convalescent COVID-19 was sourced from the United States, Italy and Spain. Sample material is recorded as cDNA or gDNA derived from T cells, B-cell-depleted T cells, or PBMCs.

The authors' processing: Quantification of nucleated cells was approximated via reference gene primer amplification. The data were produced by immunoSEQ multiplex PCR, yet TCRdb's version contains in-frame clones alone and is incomplete. From that table come the V and J calls and clone size; the DNA was used to work out D and trimming. The sample yields approximately 150,000 clones, approximately 90% seen once. CDR3 length: 15 amino acids. V was shortened by 0 bases and J by 7 bases, with 13 bases between the two germline ends. Sequencing was done on a sample of peripheral blood. The V call is TRBV23-1, the J call TRBJ1-5; D uncertain. TRBV23-1 is noted as an ORF with a role that remains uncertain. The sequence was collected from a man between 45 and 60 years old with active or convalescent COVID-19. CDR3 nucleotide sequence: TGCGCCAGCAGTCAATCTTCCAGCCGGGAGCAGCCCCAGCATTTT. Translation gives CASSQSSSREQPQHF.